This is a list of T cell receptor beta chains from one sample in a study of blood T cell repertoires in COVID-19. Profiled with immunoSEQ multiplex PCR; TCRdb holds only in-frame clones, not every one. The sample consists of roughly 260,000 clones, roughly four fifths of them appearing once. The sequenced material came from peripheral blood. The receptor source for this set is a woman aged 70-85 years with acute or convalescent COVID-19. Both conserved end residues are part of each CDR3. A D gene is named only where the DNA matches it firmly. Clone sizes are given selectively: once, few, many, or a class where the clone is expanded.

TRBD2,16,TRBJ2-3,TRBV7-8,-,TGTGCCAGCAGCTCCTATAGCGGGGGAAGCACAGATACGCAGTATTTT,CASSSYSGGSTDTQYF
-,13,TRBJ1-1,TRBV12-5,-,TGTGCTAGTGGTTTGGAGCTGAACACTGAAGCTTTCTTT,CASGLELNTEAFF
TRBD1,14,TRBJ2-1,TRBV15,once,TGTGCCACCAGCTCCTGGGACAGTTACAATGAGCAGTTCTTC,CATSSWDSYNEQFF
TRBD1,14,TRBJ1-5,TRBV18,once,TGTGCCAGCTCACCGGGACAGGGGAAGGAGCCCCAGCATTTT,CASSPGQGKEPQHF
-,15,TRBJ2-1,TRBV19,-,TGTGCCAGTAGTATAAGTCTTAGCTCCTACAATGAGCAGTTCTTC,CASSISLSSYNEQFF
TRBD2,16,TRBJ2-2,TRBV27,-,TGTGCCAGCAGTTCCAGCGGGGGGGCTTACACCGGGGAGCTGTTTTTT,CASSSSGGAYTGELFF
TRBD1,17,TRBJ1-6,TRBV28,few,TGTGCCAGCAGTGGGACGACCCCGGGACAGGGAGGTTCACCCCTCCACTTT,CASSGTTPGQGGSPLHF
-,13,TRBJ1-2,TRBV6-5,-,TGTGCCAGCAGTTACTCGAGGTGGTCGGGCTACACCTTC,CASSYSRWSGYTF
-,13,TRBJ2-7,TRBV2,-,TGTGCCAGCAGTGGCCAGGGGAGTGGCGAGCAGTACTTC,CASSGQGSGEQYF
-,13,TRBJ1-5,TRBV12-3/TRBV12-4,-,TGTGCCAGCAGTTTAACTCACGGTCAGCCCCAGCATTTT,CASSLTHGQPQHF
-,15,TRBJ1-2,TRBV28,-,TGTGCCAGCAGTTTCTTGGGAGAGCCTAACTATGGCTACACCTTC,CASSFLGEPNYGYTF
TRBD1,18,TRBJ2-7,TRBV7-2,-,TGTGCCAGCAGCCCAAGGGGCCAGGGGGCGCAGGGAGCCTACGAGCAGTACTTC,CASSPRGQGAQGAYEQYF
TRBD1,15,TRBJ1-1,TRBV5-1,-,TGCGCCAGCAGCGGGGGACAGGGGAGTAACACTGAAGCTTTCTTT,CASSGGQGSNTEAFF
-,13,TRBJ1-5,TRBV19,-,TGTGCCAGTAGTCGGGTTAGCAATCAGCCCCAGCATTTT,CASSRVSNQPQHF
TRBD1,17,TRBJ1-1,TRBV4-3,-,TGCGCCAGCAGCCATGTTATCAGGGGGCCGCCGAACACTGAAGCTTTCTTT,CASSHVIRGPPNTEAFF
-,14,TRBJ1-4,TRBV19,once,TGTGCCAGTAGCCCGTATCTCCCTAATGAAAAACTGTTTTTT,CASSPYLPNEKLFF
TRBD1,16,TRBJ2-1,TRBV5-1,-,TGCGCCAGCAGCTTGGCCGGGGGACAGGGTAATAATGAGCAGTTCTTC,CASSLAGGQGNNEQFF
-,16,TRBJ1-4,TRBV4-1,-,TGCGCCAGCAGCCGGTTACCGACAGTCGTTAATGAAAAACTGTTTTTT,CASSRLPTVVNEKLFF
-,14,TRBJ2-7,TRBV6-6,-,TGTGCCAGCAGTTACGAGAGGGCAGGCTACGAGCAGTACTTC,CASSYERAGYEQYF
-,14,TRBJ1-4,TRBV5-1,-,TGCGCCAGCAGCTTGGAGGCAGGGGACGAAAAACTGTTTTTT,CASSLEAGDEKLFF
-,14,TRBJ2-7,TRBV6-6,-,TGTGCCAGCAGTTACTCGAGTAGCTCCTACGAGCAGTACTTC,CASSYSSSSYEQYF
TRBD1,16,TRBJ1-1,TRBV7-9,-,TGTGCCAGCAGCCAGAGGGACAGGGGGTCCCACACTGAAGCTTTCTTT,CASSQRDRGSHTEAFF
TRBD1,15,TRBJ1-5,TRBV2,-,TGTGCCAGCAGTTTGGACAGGCCTAGCAATCAGCCCCAGCATTTT,CASSLDRPSNQPQHF
-,13,TRBJ1-3,TRBV12-3/TRBV12-4,-,TGTGCCCTCTCTCGGGATTCCGGAAACACCATATATTTT,CALSRDSGNTIYF
TRBD1,16,TRBJ1-2,TRBV28,-,TGTGCCAGCAGTTTAGCGGCGACAGGGTTGGGTTGGGGCTACACCTTC,CASSLAATGLGWGYTF
-,13,TRBJ1-1,TRBV7-2,once,TGTGCCAGCAGCTTAGGCGGGCGGGCTGAAGCTTTCTTT,CASSLGGRAEAFF
-,15,TRBJ2-3,TRBV28,once,TGTGCCAGCAGCCCCCTCGGACTTGGCACAGATACGCAGTATTTT,CASSPLGLGTDTQYF
-,17,TRBJ1-1,TRBV2,-,TGTGCCAGCAGTTACCGATCCAGGCCGGACAGATCTACTGAAGCTTTCTTT,CASSYRSRPDRSTEAFF
-,16,TRBJ1-6,TRBV5-5,many,TGTGCCAGCAGCTCCGACGGGAGCTCCTATAATTCACCCCTCCACTTT,CASSSDGSSYNSPLHF
TRBD1,13,TRBJ1-1,TRBV18,-,TGTGCCAGCTCACCACGGCAGGGGGCTGAAGCTTTCTTT,CASSPRQGAEAFF
TRBD2,15,TRBJ2-3,TRBV4-2,-,TGTGCCAGCCGGAATAGCGGGGGAGGGCCAGATACGCAGTATTTT,CASRNSGGGPDTQYF
TRBD2,18,TRBJ2-5,TRBV29-1,-,TGCAGCGTTCCTATAACTAGCGGGGGGTTGTTCACCCAAGAGACCCAGTACTTC,CSVPITSGGLFTQETQYF
-,14,TRBJ1-6,TRBV10-2,once,TGCGCCAGCAGGATAGATACCTATAATTCACCCCTCCACTTT,CASRIDTYNSPLHF
-,13,TRBJ1-2,TRBV12-3/TRBV12-4,-,TGTGCCAGCAGTCCTACGGGGATGAACGGCTACACCTTC,CASSPTGMNGYTF
-,14,TRBJ2-1,TRBV15,-,TGTGCCACCAGCGGAGGGGAGAGCCACCAAGAGCAGTTCTTC,CATSGGESHQEQFF
-,15,TRBJ2-5,TRBV5-4,-,TGTGCCAGCAGCTTGGGGGCTATCGGTAAAGAGACCCAGTACTTC,CASSLGAIGKETQYF
TRBD1,15,TRBJ1-2,TRBV6-5,-,TGTGCCAGCAGAGAGGAGGGAACAGGGGTCTATGGCTACACCTTC,CASREEGTGVYGYTF
TRBD1,13,TRBJ1-4,TRBV19,once,TGTGCCAGCCGGGACAGGATTAATGAAAAACTGTTTTTT,CASRDRINEKLFF
-,14,TRBJ1-2,TRBV7-9,-,TGTGCCAGCAGCTTAGGCGGGGGCCGAGGGGGCTACACCTTC,CASSLGGGRGGYTF
TRBD1,15,TRBJ1-1,TRBV5-1,-,TGCGCCAGCAGCTGGAGGACAGGTCGGGGCACTGAAGCTTTCTTT,CASSWRTGRGTEAFF